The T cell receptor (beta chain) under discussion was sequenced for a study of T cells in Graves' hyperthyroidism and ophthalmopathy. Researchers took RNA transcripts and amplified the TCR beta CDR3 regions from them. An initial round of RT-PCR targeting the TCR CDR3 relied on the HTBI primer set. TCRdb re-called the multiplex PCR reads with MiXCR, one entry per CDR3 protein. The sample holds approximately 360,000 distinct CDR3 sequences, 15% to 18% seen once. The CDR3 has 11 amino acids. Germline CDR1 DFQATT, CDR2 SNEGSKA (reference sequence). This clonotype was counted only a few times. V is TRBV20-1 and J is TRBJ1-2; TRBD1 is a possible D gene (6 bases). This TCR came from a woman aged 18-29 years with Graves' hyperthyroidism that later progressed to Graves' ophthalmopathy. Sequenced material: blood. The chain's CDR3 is CTAGEPSGYTF. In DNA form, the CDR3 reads TGCACGGCAGGGGAGCCAAGTGGCTACACCTTC.